This TCR beta chain was identified during a study of blood T cell repertoires in COVID-19. Overall study: COVID-19 samples collected from the United States, Italy and Spain covered acute and convalescent phases. From T cells, B-cell-depleted T cells, or PBMCs came the material, which was cDNA or gDNA.

Per the study methods: Amplification of reference gene primers provided the estimated nucleated cell counts. The protocol was immunoSEQ multiplex PCR, while the TCRdb copy is restricted to in-frame clones and leaves out a portion. Clone size and the V and J calls come from that table; the DNA yielded D and trimming. This sample has about 190,000 clones, with almost 90% found just once. Germline loops: CDR1 LGHDT, CDR2 YNNKEL (reference sequence). This CDR3 contains 13 residues. Trimming removed 0 bases from V and 6 bases from J, with 6 bases in between. This chain links TRBV3-1 (or the pseudogene TRBV3-2) with TRBJ1-5; D is unclear. Sequences were obtained from peripheral blood. This TCR was recovered from a man in his fifties or sixties with acute or convalescent COVID-19. The CDR3: CASSQERGQPQHF. The CDR3 nucleotides are TGTGCCAGCAGCCAAGAAAGAGGTCAGCCCCAGCATTTT.